This TCR beta chain was recovered during a study of identical twins. Findings of the study overall: Whereas memory repertoires showed no such difference, abundant cord blood beta clonotypes carried fewer insertions. Among monozygotic twins, out-of-frame TCR alpha sharing exceeded what models predicted. For out-of-frame alpha sequences shared by twins, low generation probability was in excess.

MiXCR, run by TCRdb on the 5' RACE reads, gives a single entry per CDR3 protein. This sample has some 200,000 distinct CDR3 sequences; 7.5% occur once, and the top ten carry less than 2%. Remarks on this clonotype: What it binds is unknown.

J lost 6 bases, V lost 5 bases, and 7 bases had no gene match. Looked up from germline, CDR1 is MNHNS and CDR2 is SASEGT. This CDR3 spans 15 amino acids. These data also formed part of another study, on yellow fever vaccine responses in identical twins. From that paper: In identical twins, vaccine T cell responses appeared partly shared and partly individual.

V gene TRBV6-1 combines with J gene TRBJ2-3; 11 bases align to TRBD2. The sequencing sample was made of memory (CD45RO+) T cells sorted from blood. The source is a woman younger than 30 in good health. This CDR3 reads CASSPTSGRGDTQYF. The CDR3 DNA reads TGTGCCAGCAGTCCAACTAGCGGGAGAGGGGATACGCAGTATTTT.